This T cell receptor beta chain was observed in a study of blood T cell repertoires in COVID-19. Across the study: Some COVID-19 samples were acute and others convalescent; all came from the United States, Italy and Spain. T cells, B-cell-depleted T cells, or PBMCs provided the cDNA or gDNA that served as material.

Original data processing: Estimates of nucleated cell counts were drawn from the amplification of reference gene primers. The method was immunoSEQ multiplex PCR; TCRdb's version includes in-frame clones alone and lacks a portion of them. That table furnishes V, J and clone size, whereas the DNA furnished D and trimming. The sample carries about 360,000 clones, roughly 77% recorded once. This CDR3 has 16 amino acids. The germline V gene encodes CDR1 SEHNR and CDR2 FQNEAQ (reference sequence). Trimming removed 3 bases at V and 4 bases at J, with 13 bases between. The clonotype originates from a human donor with acute or convalescent COVID-19. The donor label of this sample is uncertain. The sample taken for sequencing was peripheral blood. This sequence joins TRBV7-9 and TRBJ2-6; possibly TRBD1 for D (6 bases). CDR3 sequence reads: CASSFRRGSGANVLTF. Here the CDR3 DNA reads TGTGCCAGCAGCTTCCGCAGGGGTTCCGGGGCCAACGTCCTGACTTTC.